Sequencing of this T cell receptor beta chain was carried out in a study of T cells in localized non-small cell lung cancer. The CDR3 extends over 15 amino acids. CDR1 is LNHNV and CDR2 is YYDKDF in the germline V gene (reference sequence). Trimming stripped 6 bases from V and 0 bases from J, with 13 bases between. This clone has just a few counts. Assay: immunoSEQ multiplex PCR; the TCRdb copy retains only in-frame clones and omits some. The sample records approximately 41,000 clones, more than 70% being singletons. The sequence was collected from a female donor at least 60 years old with stage I squamous cell lung carcinoma. The sample in question was peripheral blood, obtained before any cancer treatment. The rearrangement links TRBV15 to TRBJ2-3; D tentatively reads TRBD1 or TRBD2 (6 bases each). The CDR3 reads CATRKGGRSTDTQYF. The CDR3 nucleotides are TGTGCCACCAGGAAGGGGGGCCGAAGCACAGATACGCAGTATTTT.